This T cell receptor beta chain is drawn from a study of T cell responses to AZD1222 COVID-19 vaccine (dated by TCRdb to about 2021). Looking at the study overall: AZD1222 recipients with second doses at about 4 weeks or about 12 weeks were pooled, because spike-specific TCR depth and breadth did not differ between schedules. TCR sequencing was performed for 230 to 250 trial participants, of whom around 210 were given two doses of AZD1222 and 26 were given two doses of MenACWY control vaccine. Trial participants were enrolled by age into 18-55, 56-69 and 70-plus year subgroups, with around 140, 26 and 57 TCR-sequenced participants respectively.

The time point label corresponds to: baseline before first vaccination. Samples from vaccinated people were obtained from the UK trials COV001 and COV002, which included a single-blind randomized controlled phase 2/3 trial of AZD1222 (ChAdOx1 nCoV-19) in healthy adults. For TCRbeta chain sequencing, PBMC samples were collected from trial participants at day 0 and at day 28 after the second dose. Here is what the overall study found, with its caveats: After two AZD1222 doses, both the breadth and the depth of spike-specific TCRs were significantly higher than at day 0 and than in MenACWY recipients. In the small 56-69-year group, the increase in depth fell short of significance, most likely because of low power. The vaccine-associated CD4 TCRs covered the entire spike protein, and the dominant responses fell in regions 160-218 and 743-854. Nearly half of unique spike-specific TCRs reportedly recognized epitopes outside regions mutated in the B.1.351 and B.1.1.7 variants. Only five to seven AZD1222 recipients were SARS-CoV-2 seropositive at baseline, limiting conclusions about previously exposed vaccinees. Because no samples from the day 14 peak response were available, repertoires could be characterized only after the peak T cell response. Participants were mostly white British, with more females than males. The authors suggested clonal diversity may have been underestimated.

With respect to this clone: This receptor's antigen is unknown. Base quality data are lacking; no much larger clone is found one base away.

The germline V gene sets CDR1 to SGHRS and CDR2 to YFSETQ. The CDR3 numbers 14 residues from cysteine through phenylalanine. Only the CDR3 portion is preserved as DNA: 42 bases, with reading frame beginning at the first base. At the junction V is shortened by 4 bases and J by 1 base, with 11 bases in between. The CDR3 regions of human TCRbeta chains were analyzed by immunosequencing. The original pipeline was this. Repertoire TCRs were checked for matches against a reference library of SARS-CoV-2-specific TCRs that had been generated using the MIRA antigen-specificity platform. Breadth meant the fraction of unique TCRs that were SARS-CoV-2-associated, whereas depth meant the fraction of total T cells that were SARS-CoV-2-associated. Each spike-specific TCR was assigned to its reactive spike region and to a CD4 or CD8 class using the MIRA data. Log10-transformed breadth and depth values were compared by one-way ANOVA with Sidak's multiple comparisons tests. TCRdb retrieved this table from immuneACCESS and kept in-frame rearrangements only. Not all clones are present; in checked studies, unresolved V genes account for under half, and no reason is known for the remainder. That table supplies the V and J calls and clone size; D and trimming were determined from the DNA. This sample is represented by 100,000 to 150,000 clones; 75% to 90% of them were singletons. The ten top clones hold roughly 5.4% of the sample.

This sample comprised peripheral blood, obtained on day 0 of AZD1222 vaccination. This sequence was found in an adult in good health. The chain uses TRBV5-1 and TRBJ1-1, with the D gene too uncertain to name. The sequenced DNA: TGCGCCAGCAGCCCGTGGGCAGGGAACACTGAAGCTTTCTTT. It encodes CASSPWAGNTEAFF.